This T cell receptor beta chain was obtained from a study of pediatric ulcerative colitis (dated by TCRdb to about 2019). In the study overall: Among the ulcerative colitis patients, 6 or 7 had pancolitis and two had left-sided colitis, and histology in every patient was consistent with ulcerative colitis. Roughly ten newly diagnosed, treatment-naive pediatric ulcerative colitis patients and a few non-IBD control children each provided paired blood and rectal samples. The Pediatric Ulcerative Colitis Activity Index classified a couple of patients as having mild disease, several as having moderate disease and three as having acute severe colitis. Results the study describes overall, beyond this receptor: A couple of patients' blood samples yielded substantially fewer templates for technical reasons and were excluded from blood-rectal overlap analysis. Rectal repertoire features separated controls, mild-moderate and acute severe colitis patients; acute severe colitis showed reduced rectal diversity due to clonal expansions. Two rectal CDR3 clonotypes were detected in all ulcerative colitis patients and were not detected in any of the controls. Compared with controls, ulcerative colitis patients showed significantly higher autologous blood-rectal clonal overlap, a finding that suggests increased T cell trafficking to inflamed tissue. Only four individuals were included in the healthy control group, which was small. Because the repertoires came from total lymphocyte DNA, rare subsets such as regulatory T cells may have patterns that are not reflected. T cells from blood may have been included in the rectal pinch biopsies, particularly in patients with overt colitis.

One to two pinch biopsies were taken from the rectum for research during colonoscopy. Ulcerative colitis patients had received no immunosuppressive medication before the diagnostic colonoscopy. Before DNA isolation, rectal biopsies were subjected to proteinase K digestion. The Wizard kit (Promega) was used to extract genomic DNA from both blood and intestinal samples. Via the germline V gene, CDR1 is SQVTM and CDR2 ANQGSEA. The CDR3 holds 14 amino acids from the cysteine to the phenylalanine. Here the CDR3 DNA is all that survives: 42 bases in frame from base 1. Trimming removed 3 bases from V and 5 bases from J, leaving 16 bases between the germline ends. Rearranged CDR3 beta regions were amplified from genomic DNA with multiplex V and J primers using the immunoSEQ TRB Survey service. Survey-level sequencing depth of up to 500,000 reads per sample was used to keep depth equal across samples. The libraries were purified and pooled, then sequenced using Illumina technology. The original methods were these. immunoSEQ online tools were used for productive clonality, sample overlap, pairwise scatters, CDR3 beta length, V/D/J gene usage and productiveness. Calculated diversity was defined as the number of unique rearrangements divided by total templates times 100, and Shannon and Simpson indices were additionally computed. Principal component analysis used the R prcomp function and ggbiplot package on Z-score normalized data. Blood-rectal clonal overlap within each subject was quantified with Morisita's index. TCRdb limited this immuneACCESS table to in-frame rearrangements with V and J called. A share of clones is missing; checked studies link under half to unresolved V genes, and the rest is unexplained. V and J calls and clone size are given by that table; D and trimming were obtained from the DNA. Present in this sample are 15,000 to 20,000 clones, about 74% of which were seen just once. Around 3.7% of the sample is held by the ten biggest clonotypes.

Regarding this clone: Its antigen remains unidentified. No qualities accompany the bases; no much larger clone lies one base away.

Sequencing was done on a sample of gut tissue. This sequence was found in a girl aged 10 to 17 with moderate ulcerative colitis. This chain is built from TRBV29-1 and TRBJ1-1, with no reliable assignment of the D segment. The CDR3 region reads CSVEGYGGRTEAFF. Read as DNA, the sequence is TGCAGCGTTGAGGGCTATGGAGGGAGGACTGAAGCTTTCTTT.